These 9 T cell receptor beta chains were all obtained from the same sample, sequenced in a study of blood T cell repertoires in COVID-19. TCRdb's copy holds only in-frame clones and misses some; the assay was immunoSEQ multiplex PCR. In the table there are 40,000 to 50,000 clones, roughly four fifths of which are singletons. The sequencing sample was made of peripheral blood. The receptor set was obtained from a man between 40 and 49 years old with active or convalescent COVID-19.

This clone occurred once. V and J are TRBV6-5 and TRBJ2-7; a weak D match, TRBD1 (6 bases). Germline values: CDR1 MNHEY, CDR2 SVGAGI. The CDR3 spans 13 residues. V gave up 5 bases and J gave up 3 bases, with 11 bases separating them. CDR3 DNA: TGTGCCAGCAGTCCATCACAGGGCTACGAGCAGTACTTC. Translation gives CASSPSQGYEQYF.

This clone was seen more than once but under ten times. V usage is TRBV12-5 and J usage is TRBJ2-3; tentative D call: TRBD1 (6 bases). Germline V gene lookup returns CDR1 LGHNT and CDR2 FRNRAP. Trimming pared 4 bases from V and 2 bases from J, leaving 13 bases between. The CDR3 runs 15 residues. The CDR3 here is CASGSPQGLTDTQYF. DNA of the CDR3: TGTGCTAGTGGTTCGCCACAGGGCCTCACAGATACGCAGTATTTT. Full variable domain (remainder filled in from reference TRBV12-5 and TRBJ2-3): DARVTQTPRHKVTEMGQEVTMRCQPILGHNTVFWYRQTMMQGLELLAYFRNRAPLDDSGMPKDRFSAEMPDATLATLKIQPSEPRDSAVYFCASGSPQGLTDTQYFGPGTRLTVL.

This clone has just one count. In nucleotides, the CDR3 is TGTGCCAGCAGATTAGCGGGGCCCTCGGGAGAGCAGTACTTC. This gives the protein CASRLAGPSGEQYF. This chain connects TRBV6-5 to TRBJ2-7; 8 nucleotides align to TRBD2. Germline values: CDR1 MNHEY, CDR2 SVGAGI. V lost 6 bases to trimming and J lost 7 bases; unmatched junction nucleotides: 11. This CDR3 is 14 amino acids long.

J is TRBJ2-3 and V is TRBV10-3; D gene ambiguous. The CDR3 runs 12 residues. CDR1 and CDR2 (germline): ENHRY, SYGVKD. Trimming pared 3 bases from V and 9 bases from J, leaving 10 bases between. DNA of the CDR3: TGTGCCATCAGTGACGGCACTACGACGCAGTATTTT. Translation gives CAISDGTTTQYF.

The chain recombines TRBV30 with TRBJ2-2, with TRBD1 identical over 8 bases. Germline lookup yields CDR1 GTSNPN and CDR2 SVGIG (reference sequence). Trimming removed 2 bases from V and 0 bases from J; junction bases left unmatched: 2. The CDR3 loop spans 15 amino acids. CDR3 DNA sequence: TGTGCCTGGAGTAGGACAGGGCCGAACACCGGGGAGCTGTTTTTT. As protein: CAWSRTGPNTGELFF.

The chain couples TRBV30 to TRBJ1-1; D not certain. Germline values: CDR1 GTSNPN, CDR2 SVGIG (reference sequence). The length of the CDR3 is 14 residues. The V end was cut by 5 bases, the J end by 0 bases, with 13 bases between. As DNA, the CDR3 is TGTGCCTGGGACGCTGAGATGATGAACACTGAAGCTTTCTTT. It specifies CAWDAEMMNTEAFF.

DNA of the CDR3: TGCGCCAGCAGCTTGGGAGGGATCCTCGACTATGGCTACACCTTC. It translates to CASSLGGILDYGYTF. J is TRBJ1-2 and V is TRBV5-1; no clear D. The CDR3 loop spans 15 amino acids. Germline assignment: CDR1 SGHRS and CDR2 YFSETQ. V gave up 0 bases and J gave up 3 bases, with 12 bases separating them.

The CDR3 DNA reads as TGTGCCAGCAGCCCTGTATCCGGGAGAGCTTTCTTT. Its protein is CASSPVSGRAFF. V is TRBV9 and J is TRBJ1-1; no clear D gene. CDR3 length: 12 amino acids. Trimming took off 4 bases at V and 10 bases at J, with 14 bases between the two ends. Germline V gene data show CDR1 as SGDLS and CDR2 as YYNGEE.

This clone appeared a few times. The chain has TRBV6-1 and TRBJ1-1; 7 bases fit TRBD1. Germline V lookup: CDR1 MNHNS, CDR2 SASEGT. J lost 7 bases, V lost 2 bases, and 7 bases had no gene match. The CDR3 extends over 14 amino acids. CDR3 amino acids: CASSERRGRGEAFF. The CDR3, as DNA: TGTGCCAGCAGTGAAAGAAGGGGGCGGGGTGAAGCTTTCTTT.